These T cell receptor beta chains were read from a single sample in a study of blood T cell repertoires in COVID-19. Data came from immunoSEQ multiplex PCR; TCRdb stores just in-frame clones and leaves some out. The sample has 120,000 to 150,000 clones, 88% seen once; the top ten hold roughly 10%. Specimen: peripheral blood. These receptors came from a man aged 50 or older with active or convalescent COVID-19. CDR3s include the opening cysteine and the closing phenylalanine or tryptophan. Fields, in order: V gene, J gene, clone size, CDR3 protein. Not all rows give a size; the values are once, few, many and, for expanded clones, a class.

TRBV6-4	TRBJ2-2	NA	CASRIAGDLGELFF
TRBV5-6	TRBJ1-2	once	CASSLWGQSHGYTF
TRBV27	TRBJ1-5	NA	CASSPGQAIQPQHF
TRBV28	TRBJ1-6	NA	CASCGGGGNNSPLHF
TRBV2	TRBJ1-5	NA	CASRYRDYSNQPQHF
TRBV19	TRBJ1-5	NA	CASSMGRRNQPQHF
TRBV4-2	TRBJ1-3	NA	CASSQELGTGVSGNTIYF
TRBV11-3	TRBJ2-3	NA	CASSSGLHTDTQYF
TRBV7-6	TRBJ2-1	NA	CASSLTGGKSYNEQFF
TRBV19	TRBJ2-3	few	CASSIGSQGADTQYF
TRBV5-1	TRBJ2-7	NA	CASSLGGQVSSYEQYF
TRBV6-5	TRBJ2-7	NA	CASSYPPGLAGYEQYF
TRBV10-3	TRBJ1-5	once	CAISEQKPGDQPQHF
TRBV21-1	TRBJ2-5	NA	CASSNLFTRTEGQETQYF
TRBV9	TRBJ1-3	once	CASSVMGSPIYF
TRBV7-9	TRBJ1-4	NA	CASSFQGADEKLFF
TRBV7-6	TRBJ2-1	NA	CASSRTRGSYNEQFF
TRBV6-5	TRBJ1-2	NA	CASSSGRGLNGYTF
TRBV19	TRBJ2-1	NA	CASSGTSGTTQFF
TRBV5-4	TRBJ2-7	once	CASSPQVSGTGPSYEQYF
TRBV19	TRBJ2-7	few	CASSIKQGNEQYF
TRBV6-5	TRBJ2-5	NA	CASSSAGGKETQYF
TRBV19	TRBJ2-7	NA	CASSGSTGVSYEQYF
TRBV28	TRBJ1-5	NA	CASEPGYNQPQHF
TRBV15	TRBJ2-7	NA	CATSRGTSRNEQYF
TRBV12-3/TRBV12-4	TRBJ1-5	few	CASSIGQNQPQHF
TRBV6-2/TRBV6-3	TRBJ1-2	NA	CASSYSPGPYYGYTF
TRBV7-3	TRBJ2-7	NA	CASSSQSGGEQYF
TRBV7-9	TRBJ2-5	NA	CASISTSGRAWETQYF
TRBV24-1	TRBJ2-2	NA	CATSGTGELFF
TRBV19	TRBJ1-2	NA	CASSIQRQGESGYTF
TRBV7-9	TRBJ2-7	few	CASSSSGHPVQYF
TRBV28	TRBJ1-5	few	CASTTDRGRQPQHF
TRBV7-3	TRBJ2-3	NA	CASSLTSGGSSSTDTQYF
TRBV7-9	TRBJ2-1	NA	CASRDRYNEQFF
TRBV28	TRBJ2-1	NA	CASSAGVPYNEQFF
TRBV19	TRBJ2-2	NA	CASSIRVTNTGELFF
TRBV5-4	TRBJ2-5	once	CASRGQAETQYF
TRBV6-1	TRBJ2-1	NA	CASSGGTGVRWDEQFF
TRBV6-5	TRBJ1-1	NA	CASRPDRAQNTEAFF
TRBV27	TRBJ1-6	once	CASSLNLLTNSPLHF
TRBV6-1	TRBJ1-2	NA	CASSERTGALNYGYTF
TRBV6-2/TRBV6-3	TRBJ2-7	NA	CASSYQRLAGPYEQYF
TRBV2	TRBJ2-1	NA	CASSEGGSVNEQFF
TRBV28	TRBJ2-5	NA	CASSPGTARETQYF
TRBV6-1	TRBJ2-4	once	CASSVGGGGPGNIQYF
TRBV18	TRBJ1-5	NA	CASSLTGKNQPQHF
TRBV6-2/TRBV6-3	TRBJ2-1	NA	CASSYWGQGAYNEQFF
TRBV9	TRBJ2-2	NA	CASSPGLDGTGELFF
TRBV18	TRBJ2-2	NA	CASSPDRPLELFF
TRBV5-8	TRBJ1-4	NA	CASLTGIGEKLFF
TRBV7-2	TRBJ1-5	few	CASSPDRIQPQHF
TRBV18	TRBJ2-3	NA	CASSPSRSTDTQYF
TRBV13	TRBJ1-6	NA	CASSLRQATTNNSPLHF
TRBV7-9	TRBJ2-1	NA	CASSRLAGGDEQFF
TRBV28	TRBJ2-7	few	CASSFQAGGREQYF
TRBV11-2	TRBJ1-6	NA	CASSNQGFSPLHF
TRBV9	TRBJ2-7	NA	CASSVGDWNYEQYF
TRBV23-1	TRBJ2-5	NA	CASSQSGGQETQYF